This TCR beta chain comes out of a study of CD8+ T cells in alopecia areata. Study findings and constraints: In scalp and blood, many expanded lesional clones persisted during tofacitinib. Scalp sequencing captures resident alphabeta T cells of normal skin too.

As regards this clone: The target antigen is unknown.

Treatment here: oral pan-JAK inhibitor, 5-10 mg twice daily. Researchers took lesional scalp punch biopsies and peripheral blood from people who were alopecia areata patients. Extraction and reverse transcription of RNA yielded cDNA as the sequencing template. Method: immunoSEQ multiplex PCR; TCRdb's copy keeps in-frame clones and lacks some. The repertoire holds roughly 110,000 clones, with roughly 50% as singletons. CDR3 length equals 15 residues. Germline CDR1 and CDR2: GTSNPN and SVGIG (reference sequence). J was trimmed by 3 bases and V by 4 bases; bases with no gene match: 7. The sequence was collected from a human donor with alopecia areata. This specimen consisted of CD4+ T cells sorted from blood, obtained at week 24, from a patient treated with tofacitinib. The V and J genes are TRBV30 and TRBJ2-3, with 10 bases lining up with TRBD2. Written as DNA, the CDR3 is TGTGCCTGGACCGTACAACTAGCGGGGACAGATACGCAGTATTTT. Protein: CAWTVQLAGTDTQYF.